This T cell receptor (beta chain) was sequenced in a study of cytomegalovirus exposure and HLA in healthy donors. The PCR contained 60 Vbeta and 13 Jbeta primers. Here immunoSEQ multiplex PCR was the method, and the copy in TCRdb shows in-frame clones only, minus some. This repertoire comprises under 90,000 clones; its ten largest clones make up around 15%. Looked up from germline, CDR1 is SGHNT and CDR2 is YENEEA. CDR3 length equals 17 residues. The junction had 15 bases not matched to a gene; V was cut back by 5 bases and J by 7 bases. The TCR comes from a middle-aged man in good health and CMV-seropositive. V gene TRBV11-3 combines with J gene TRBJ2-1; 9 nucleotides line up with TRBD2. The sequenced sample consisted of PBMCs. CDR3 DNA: TGTGCCAGCAGCGAGGAGGGTGATAGCGGGAGTGGGAATGAGCAGTTCTTC. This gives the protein CASSEEGDSGSGNEQFF. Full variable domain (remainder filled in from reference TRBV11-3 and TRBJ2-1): EAGVVQSPRYKIIEKKQPVAFWCNPISGHNTLYWYLQNLGQGPELLIRYENEEAVDDSQLPKDRFSAERLKGVDSTLKIQPAELGDSAVYLCASSEEGDSGSGNEQFFGPGTRLTVL.